This TCR beta chain was sequenced during a study of T-cell reconstitution after alpha-beta-depleted transplantation in children. Unique molecular identifiers were used to barcode this TCRbeta library. Via MiXCR, TCRdb re-called the PCR reads, giving one row per CDR3 protein. The table shows some 130,000 distinct CDR3 sequences, with about 9.9% occurring only once. Germline loops: CDR1 SGHVS, CDR2 FQNEAQ. The CDR3 is made up of 12 amino acids. V lost 5 bases, J lost 9 bases, and 11 bases lay in between. This clonotype was counted a few times. As yet, its antigen is unknown. General observations from the study: The authors attributed T-cell counts and diversity one year after transplant mostly to newly produced T cells. Certain patients had high TCRbeta diversity at day 60, and it came from recipient T cells and thymic progenitors that survived. At around two months after transplant, the alpha-beta T cells were reportedly derived from several hundred expanded clones that came from non-depleted graft cells.

The gene calls are TRBV7-8 and TRBJ2-1; D gene uncertain. The clonotype originates from a girl in the first two years of life who had a stem cell transplant for combined immunodeficiency, so the T cells may come from the graft donor. This specimen consisted of PBMCs, mostly from graft donor cells, obtained 180 days after TCRalphabeta/CD19-depleted stem cell transplant. The CDR3 region has the DNA TGTGCCAGCAGCCTCCCGGTGGCTGAGCAGTTCTTC. The encoded protein is CASSLPVAEQFF.